This entry lists 27 T cell receptor beta chains sequenced from one sample in a study of shared clonotypes between healthy human individuals. Sequencing used immunoSEQ multiplex PCR; TCRdb keeps in-frame clones, though not all of them. The profile shows about 2.3 million clones, around 92% of them singletons. The sample consisted of naive CD4+ T cells from PBMCs. As for subset: CD45RA+ positively selected. All receptors come from a man between 18 and 35 years old in good health. Some clones in this sample may be carry-over from other donors' samples.

The chain is built from TRBV2 and TRBJ1-1; D is ambiguous. This CDR3 is 11 amino acids long. Trimming stripped 7 bases from V and 11 bases from J, with 14 bases between. Per the germline V gene, CDR1 is SNHLY and CDR2 is FYNNEI. The CDR3 coding sequence is TGTGCCAGCACCGAAGGACCGTCGGCTTTCTTT. This codes for CASTEGPSAFF.

The rearrangement links TRBV7-9 to TRBJ1-2; TRBD1 might be the D (5 bases). Trimming removed 3 bases from V and 3 bases from J, with 14 bases in between. CDR1 SEHNR and CDR2 FQNEAQ come from the germline V gene (reference sequence). This CDR3 is built from 15 residues. As DNA, the CDR3 is TGTGCCAGCAGCTTTACTCGGGGACTGGACTATGGCTACACCTTC. Its translation: CASSFTRGLDYGYTF.

The chain combines TRBV9 with TRBJ2-1; 11 bases agree with TRBD2. Per the germline V gene, CDR1 is SGDLS and CDR2 is YYNGEE. The CDR3 covers 17 residues. The ends lost 4 bases at V and 0 bases at J; junction bases unmatched: 6. CDR3 sequence (DNA): TGTGCCAGCAGCTTTGGACTAGCGGGCAACTCCTACAATGAGCAGTTCTTC. Its translation: CASSFGLAGNSYNEQFF.

The chain combines TRBV14 with TRBJ1-1; tentative D call: TRBD1 (6 bases). The germline CDR1 and CDR2 sequences are SGHDN and FVKESK. This CDR3 is built from 14 residues. Deletions cut 4 bases from V and 4 bases from J, with 13 bases between. The CDR3 loop reads CASSLRGGSTEAFF. The CDR3 DNA is TGTGCCAGCAGCCTCAGGGGTGGGAGCACTGAAGCTTTCTTT.

The rearrangement links TRBV7-2 to TRBJ2-2; 12 bases agree with TRBD2. Per germline, CDR1 SGHTA and CDR2 FQGNSA. CDR3 length equals 17 residues. With V trimmed by 2 bases and J by 2 bases, 3 bases remained unmatched. CDR3 sequence (DNA): TGTGCCAGCAGCTTACGCGGACTAGCGGGAAACACCGGGGAGCTGTTTTTT. It yields the protein CASSLRGLAGNTGELFF.

V usage is TRBV10-1 and J usage is TRBJ2-7; 14 bases align to TRBD2. The germline V gene encodes CDR1 WNHNN and CDR2 SYGVQD (reference sequence). The CDR3 spans 15 residues. V was clipped by 7 bases and J by 7 bases; unmatched bases: 9. This chain's CDR3 is CASMETSGRAHEQYF. The CDR3 DNA is TGCGCCAGCATGGAGACTAGCGGGAGGGCCCATGAGCAGTACTTC.

In its sample, this clone was seen a few times. The chain joins TRBV10-3 to TRBJ1-2; 7 bases agree with TRBD1. Germline CDR1 reads ENHRY; CDR2 reads SYGVKD. This CDR3 is built from 16 residues. The J segment lost 3 bases and the V segment lost 4 bases, leaving 11 bases of the junction unmatched. The CDR3 protein is CAISVGSVGTDYGYTF. The DNA for the CDR3 is TGTGCCATCAGTGTGGGCTCAGTCGGGACAGACTATGGCTACACCTTC.

The rearrangement uses TRBV5-1 and TRBJ1-4, with D hard to call. The CDR3 loop spans 15 amino acids. V lost 0 bases and J lost 7, with 13 bases in between. Per germline, CDR1 SGHRS and CDR2 YFSETQ. CDR3 in amino acids: CASSLGQAGGEKLFF. In nucleotides, the CDR3 is TGCGCCAGCAGCTTGGGGCAGGCCGGAGGTGAAAAACTGTTTTTT.

The chain couples TRBV5-1 to TRBJ2-3, with 7 bases matching TRBD2. The germline CDR1 and CDR2 sequences are SGHRS and YFSETQ. CDR3 length: 14 amino acids. With 5 bases clipped from V and 3 bases from J, the junction kept 6 bases outside the gene matches. Here the CDR3 DNA reads TGCGCCAGCAGGGCCGGCGGGAGTACAGATACGCAGTATTTT. Translation: CASRAGGSTDTQYF.

CDR3 sequence: CASSQLGLAGNEQFF. The CDR3 DNA reads TGCGCCAGCAGCCAATTAGGACTAGCGGGAAATGAGCAGTTCTTC. The J gene is TRBJ2-1, the V gene TRBV4-1; 12 nucleotides line up with TRBD2. There are 15 residues in the CDR3. Looked up from germline, CDR1 is MGHRA and CDR2 is YSYEKL. V lost 2 bases to trimming and J lost 7 bases; unmatched junction nucleotides: 3.

The J gene is TRBJ1-2, the V gene TRBV28; TRBD1 aligns across 10 bases. V lost 2 bases, J lost 5 bases, and 11 bases stayed unmatched. The CDR3 consists of 17 residues. Germline values: CDR1 MDHEN, CDR2 SYDVKM. CDR3 loop: CASSLSLGDRGVYGYTF. CDR3 nucleotides: TGTGCCAGCAGTTTAAGTCTAGGGGACAGGGGAGTTTATGGCTACACCTTC.

The chain recombines TRBV2 with TRBJ2-1; TRBD2 agrees at 7 bases. The CDR3 consists of 11 residues. V gave up 7 bases and J gave up 14 bases; unmatched junction bases: 8. Germline V gene data show CDR1 as SNHLY and CDR2 as FYNNEI. The CDR3 sequence is CASKVSGPKFF. CDR3 sequence (DNA): TGTGCCAGCAAAGTTAGCGGGCCGAAGTTCTTC. The full variable domain, with the rest looked up from reference TRBV2 and TRBJ2-1, is EPEVTQTPSHQVTQMGQEVILRCVPISNHLYFYWYRQILGQKVEFLVSFYNNEISEKSEIFDDQFSVERPDGSNFTLKIRSTKLEDSAMYFCASKVSGPKFFGPGTRLTVL.

This clone was recorded once. This sequence joins TRBV6-5 and TRBJ2-7, with unresolved D. V dropped 0 bases and J dropped 6 bases, with 15 bases sitting between them. The CDR3 is 15 residues long. The germline CDR1 and CDR2 sequences are MNHEY and SVGAGI. CDR3 bases: TGTGCCAGCAGTTACTCGATTTTCAATCGTCGCGAGCAGTACTTC. Translation: CASSYSIFNRREQYF.

This chain connects TRBV4-1 to TRBJ2-7; D gene ambiguous. The germline V and J ends were trimmed by 2 bases and 2 bases, with 10 bases remaining between them. Germline CDR1 reads MGHRA; CDR2 reads YSYEKL. The CDR3 is made up of 14 amino acids. CDR3 region: CASSQFTVTYEQYF. In nucleotides, the CDR3 is TGCGCCAGCAGCCAATTCACGGTGACCTACGAGCAGTACTTC.

The chain employs TRBV28 and TRBJ1-5; D is undetermined. The germline V gene has CDR1 MDHEN and CDR2 SYDVKM. Trimming shortened V by 7 bases and J by 3 bases, and 10 bases separated the two germline ends. The CDR3 has 13 residues. The CDR3 spells CASTGSFNQPQHF. DNA of the CDR3: TGTGCCAGCACGGGCAGCTTCAATCAGCCCCAGCATTTT. The variable domain in full, completed from reference TRBV28 and TRBJ1-5, reads DVKVTQSSRYLVKRTGEKVFLECVQDMDHENMFWYRQDPGLGLRLIYFSYDVKMKEKGDIPEGYSVSREKKERFSLILESASTNQTSMYLCASTGSFNQPQHFGDGTRLSIL.

This chain connects TRBV5-6 to TRBJ1-1; no reliable D call. Looked up from germline, CDR1 is SGHDT and CDR2 is YYEEEE. The V end lost 4 bases, the J end lost 1 base, and 14 bases lay between the germline ends. This CDR3 contains 15 residues. The chain's CDR3 is CASSLTPGGNTEAFF. The DNA of the CDR3 is TGTGCCAGCAGCCTAACTCCAGGCGGGAACACTGAAGCTTTCTTT.

This clone has just a few counts. The V gene is TRBV5-6, the J gene TRBJ1-1, with 7 positions matching TRBD1. The CDR3 runs 15 residues. CDR1 and CDR2 from the germline V gene are SGHDT and YYEEEE. The trim removed 4 bases at V and 5 bases at J, leaving 11 bases unmatched. Written as DNA, the CDR3 is TGTGCCAGCAGCCTCCGGTGGGACAGACCTACTGAAGCTTTCTTT. This codes for CASSLRWDRPTEAFF.

The genes are TRBV7-3 and TRBJ2-3, with 7 bases that match TRBD2. Germline V CDR1 and CDR2: SGHTA, FQGTGA. The CDR3 covers 17 residues. Germline trimming cut 5 bases from V and 2 bases from J; bases unmatched to any gene: 13. The CDR3 nucleotides read TGTGCCAGCAGCCCCCGGGCGGGGGACCCACCCACAGATACGCAGTATTTT. The encoded protein is CASSPRAGDPPTDTQYF.

The chain employs TRBV6-6 and TRBJ1-3; D gene uncertain. V lost 8 bases, J lost 0 bases, and 8 bases lay in between. The CDR3 length is 13 residues. Per germline, CDR1 MNHNY and CDR2 SVGAGI (reference sequence). CDR3 in DNA: TGTGCCAGCGTCCCTCACTCTGGAAACACCATATATTTT. Translation gives CASVPHSGNTIYF.

The chain links TRBV9 to TRBJ2-3, with TRBD2 matching 11 bases. The CDR3 is made up of 18 amino acids. The V and J ends lost 0 bases and 2 bases, in that order; junction bases with no gene match: 8. Looked up from germline, CDR1 is SGDLS and CDR2 is YYNGEE. The CDR3 reads CASSVGLAGRDLTDTQYF. Written as DNA, the CDR3 is TGTGCCAGCAGCGTAGGACTAGCGGGACGGGATCTCACAGATACGCAGTATTTT.

The V and J genes are TRBV6-5 and TRBJ1-1; 7 bases match TRBD1. This CDR3 spans 14 amino acids. Germline trimming cut 6 bases from V and 1 base from J; bases unmatched to any gene: 5. Germline V gene data show CDR1 as MNHEY and CDR2 as SVGAGI. In DNA, the CDR3 is TGTGCCAGCAGAATCGACAGGGAGAACACTGAAGCTTTCTTT. Amino acid sequence: CASRIDRENTEAFF.

V is TRBV5-1 and J is TRBJ1-1; 8 bases line up with TRBD1. The CDR3 has 14 residues. The V segment lost 4 bases and the J segment 0 bases; nucleotides outside the gene matches: 2. From germline, CDR1 is SGHRS and CDR2 YFSETQ. The CDR3 loop reads CASSRTGLNTEAFF. DNA of the CDR3: TGCGCCAGCAGCCGGACAGGGTTGAACACTGAAGCTTTCTTT.

The chain uses TRBV7-2 and TRBJ2-1; D gene uncertain. Trimming shortened V by 4 bases and J by 11 bases, and 12 bases separated the two germline ends. The length of the CDR3 is 12 residues. Germline values: CDR1 SGHTA, CDR2 FQGNSA. This CDR3 reads CASSSTQVKQFF. The CDR3 DNA follows: TGTGCCAGCAGCTCCACCCAGGTTAAGCAGTTCTTC.

V is TRBV2 and J is TRBJ2-3, with D hard to call. This CDR3 is 15 amino acids long. With 8 bases removed from V and 1 base from J, the gap between germline ends came to 16 bases. The germline V gene encodes CDR1 SNHLY and CDR2 FYNNEI. CDR3 region: CASRRGSPGTDTQYF. CDR3 nucleotide sequence: TGTGCCAGCCGCAGAGGCAGTCCCGGCACAGATACGCAGTATTTT.

V and J are TRBV4-2 and TRBJ2-2, with 7 positions matching TRBD2. Germline assignment: CDR1 LGHNA and CDR2 YNFKEQ. The J segment lost 2 bases and the V segment lost 2 bases, leaving 5 bases of the junction unmatched. This CDR3 comprises 16 residues. CDR3 nucleotides: TGTGCCAGCAGCCAACCCGGGACTACCAACACCGGGGAGCTGTTTTTT. This gives the protein CASSQPGTTNTGELFF.

The chain carries TRBV6-5 and TRBJ2-7; either TRBD1 or TRBD2 may fit D (5 bases each). V lost 7 bases to trimming and J lost 3 bases, with 16 bases between them. From germline, CDR1 is MNHEY and CDR2 SVGAGI. This CDR3 has 14 amino acids. The CDR3 region is CASTERWGNYEQYF. The DNA of the CDR3 is TGTGCCAGCACCGAACGCTGGGGGAACTACGAGCAGTACTTC.

This clone was recorded a few times. The chain combines TRBV10-3 with TRBJ1-1; 7 bases fit TRBD1. CDR3 length equals 16 residues. Germline CDR1 ENHRY, CDR2 SYGVKD. After removal of 6 bases from V and 4 bases from J, the junction contained 14 bases not matched to a gene. The CDR3 spells CAIRPFRDSQATEAFF. CDR3 coding DNA: TGTGCCATCAGACCATTCCGGGACAGTCAAGCCACTGAAGCTTTCTTT.